Following are 13 T cell receptor beta chains from one sample sequenced in a study of blood T cell repertoires in COVID-19. Repertoires were generated with immunoSEQ multiplex PCR, while TCRdb's copy carries only in-frame clones and drops some. The table includes approximately 490,000 clones, approximately 86% detected once. The source material was PBMCs or T cells enriched from blood (not recorded which). These receptors all stem from a woman under 30 who had recovered from COVID-19.

This clone was detected only a few times. V gene TRBV5-1 combines with J gene TRBJ2-2, with 9 bases identical to TRBD1. Looked up from germline, CDR1 is SGHRS and CDR2 is YFSETQ. The CDR3 runs 16 residues. The V and J ends lost 2 bases and 4 bases, in that order; junction bases with no gene match: 6. DNA of the CDR3: TGCGCCAGCAGCTTTTTCTTGGGACAGGGCACCGGGGAGCTGTTTTTT. It yields the protein CASSFFLGQGTGELFF.

The sample holds one count of this clone. This chain joins TRBV6-4 and TRBJ1-5; D unclear. V lost 6 bases and J lost 5, with 14 bases in between. The CDR3 is 14 residues long. The germline V gene encodes CDR1 MRHNA and CDR2 SNTAGT. CDR3: CASSATRSDQPQHF. The CDR3 DNA is TGTGCCAGCAGCGCAACTCGGTCGGATCAGCCCCAGCATTTT.

The V gene is TRBV10-3, the J gene TRBJ2-3, with TRBD2 matching over 9 bases. Germline V gene sequence: CDR1 ENHRY, CDR2 SYGVKD. CDR3 length: 16 residues. Trimming at V came to 10 bases and at J to 3 bases, leaving 14 bases not matched to a gene. The CDR3 protein is CATAEGVAGVTDTQYF. The CDR3 DNA follows: TGTGCCACCGCCGAAGGAGTAGCGGGGGTGACAGATACGCAGTATTTT.

V gene TRBV9 combines with J gene TRBJ1-3, with a possible D match to TRBD1 (5 bases). Germline CDR1 SGDLS, CDR2 YYNGEE. The germline V and J ends were trimmed by 4 bases and 3 bases, with 14 bases remaining between them. This CDR3 spans 15 amino acids. The chain's CDR3 is CASSPDSLLGNTIYF. CDR3 nucleotides: TGTGCCAGCAGCCCTGACAGCCTCCTTGGAAACACCATATATTTT.

With respect to this clone: An end of the junction differs from the germline gene, which may be a read error. The chain links TRBV29-1 to TRBJ1-1; D gene uncertain. The CDR3 is 12 amino acids. CDR1 is SQVTM, CDR2 ANQGSEA, per germline. DNA for the CDR3: TGCAGCGTAGAAGTTTCGGACACTGAAGCTTTCTTT. Its translation is CSVEVSDTEAFF.

The V call is TRBV11-1, the J call TRBJ2-5, with 7 bases aligning to TRBD1. J lost 5 bases, V lost 2 bases, and 5 bases had no gene match. Germline V gene data show CDR1 as SGHAT and CDR2 as FQDESV (reference sequence). The CDR3 loop spans 14 amino acids. This chain's CDR3 is CASSLQGGGETQYF. The CDR3 region has the DNA TGTGCCAGCAGCTTACAAGGGGGCGGCGAGACCCAGTACTTC.

The chain carries TRBV9 and TRBJ2-2, with 11 bases fitting TRBD2. Germline CDR1 and CDR2: SGDLS and YYNGEE. The J segment lost 1 base and the V segment lost 3 bases, leaving 2 bases of the junction unmatched. The length of the CDR3 is 16 residues. This CDR3 is CASSGLAGLNTGELFF. CDR3 DNA sequence: TGTGCCAGCAGCGGACTAGCGGGGTTGAACACCGGGGAGCTGTTTTTT. Based on the CDR3 plus reference TRBV9 and TRBJ2-2, the full variable domain is DSGVTQTPKHLITATGQRVTLRCSPRSGDLSVYWYQQSLDQGLQFLIQYYNGEERAKGNILERFSAQQFPDLHSELNLSSLELGDSALYFCASSGLAGLNTGELFFGEGSRLTVL.

The chain is built from TRBV11-2 and TRBJ2-2; D is perhaps TRBD2 (6 bases). Germline V gene sequence: CDR1 SGHAT, CDR2 FQNNGV. V was trimmed by 5 bases and J by 0 bases, leaving 13 bases between them. CDR3 size: 16 residues. The chain's CDR3 is CASSPPGVTNTGELFF. The CDR3 nucleotides read TGTGCCAGCAGCCCCCCGGGGGTAACGAACACCGGGGAGCTGTTTTTT.

The chain joins TRBV7-2 to TRBJ1-6, with 8 bases fitting TRBD1. After removal of 1 base from V and 11 bases from J, the junction contained 10 bases not matched to a gene. The CDR3 spans 16 residues. Germline values: CDR1 SGHTA, CDR2 FQGNSA. The CDR3 sequence: CASSLDGTGQRTPLHF. The CDR3 DNA follows: TGTGCCAGCAGCTTAGACGGGACAGGTCAACGGACACCCCTCCACTTT.

The rearrangement links TRBV28 to TRBJ2-4; D is possibly TRBD1 (5 bases). From germline, CDR1 is MDHEN and CDR2 SYDVKM. V lost 7 bases and J lost 6, with 16 bases in between. There are 14 residues in the CDR3. CDR3 nucleotides: TGTGCCAGCATAGAACGACGCCAGGGAAACATTCAGTACTTC. This translates into CASIERRQGNIQYF.

This clone has a single count. The chain links TRBV3-1 (or the pseudogene TRBV3-2) to TRBJ2-1, with D unresolved. CDR3 length: 11 amino acids. V lost 4 bases and J lost 9, with 7 bases in between. The germline V gene has CDR1 LGHDT and CDR2 YNNKEL (reference sequence). The CDR3 DNA reads TGTGCCAGCAGCCGTGAGGTTGAGCAGTTCTTC. It encodes CASSREVEQFF.

This clone was seen more than once but under ten times. J is TRBJ1-2 and V is TRBV14; D is undetermined. This CDR3 has 13 residues. Germline CDR1 and CDR2: SGHDN and FVKESK. V was pared by 2 bases and J by 6 bases, with 10 bases between. CDR3 sequence reads: CASSQRRGNGYTF. Written as DNA, the CDR3 is TGTGCCAGCAGCCAAAGGCGGGGAAATGGCTACACCTTC.

The gene calls are TRBV6-6 and TRBJ2-3, with a weak D call TRBD1 (6 bases). This CDR3 region has 15 residues. The germline CDR1 and CDR2 sequences are MNHNY and SVGAGI (reference sequence). V was trimmed by 4 bases and J by 3 bases, leaving 14 bases between them. The CDR3 sequence: CASSSLRGGTDTQYF. CDR3 coding DNA: TGTGCCAGCAGTTCCCTCAGGGGCGGGACAGATACGCAGTATTTT.